This T cell receptor (beta chain) was sequenced during a study of Graves' ophthalmopathy and Graves' hyperthyroidism. In the study overall: Peripheral blood was collected at initial diagnosis, before any treatment. General study findings and limits: Most clonotypes expanded in thyroid above 0.001 frequency were present in blood too.

Pregnant or lactating patients and those with other autoimmune diseases or uncontrolled infections were excluded. This clonotype was seen many times. The antigen remains unidentified. RNA transcripts provided the template for amplifying TCR beta CDR3 regions. RT-PCR with HTBI primers came first, then second-round multiplex PCR. TCRdb fed the multiplex PCR reads into MiXCR, producing one record per CDR3 protein. The data show 350,000 or so distinct CDR3 sequences, about 17% seen once. The CDR3 spans 12 residues. Germline values: CDR1 GTSNPN, CDR2 SVGIG (reference sequence). V lost 8 bases to trimming and J lost 0 bases, with 10 bases between them.

The material sequenced was peripheral blood. The sequence was collected from an adult man with Graves' ophthalmopathy. The chain employs TRBV30 and TRBJ1-2; D is ambiguous. CDR3 residues: CAGGRANYGYTF. The CDR3 bases are TGTGCCGGTGGGCGAGCTAACTATGGCTACACCTTC.